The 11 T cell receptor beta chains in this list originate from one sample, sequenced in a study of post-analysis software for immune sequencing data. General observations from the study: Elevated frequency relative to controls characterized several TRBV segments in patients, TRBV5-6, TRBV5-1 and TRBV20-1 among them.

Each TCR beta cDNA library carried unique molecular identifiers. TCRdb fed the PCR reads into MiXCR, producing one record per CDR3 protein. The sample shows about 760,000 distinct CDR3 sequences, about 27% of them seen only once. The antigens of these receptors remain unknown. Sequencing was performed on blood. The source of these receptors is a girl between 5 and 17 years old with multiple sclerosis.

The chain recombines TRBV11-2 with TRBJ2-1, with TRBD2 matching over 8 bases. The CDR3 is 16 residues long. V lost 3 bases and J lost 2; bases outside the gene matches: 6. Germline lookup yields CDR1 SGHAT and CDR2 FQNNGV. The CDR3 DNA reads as TGTGCCAGCAGCTTTTCCGGGAGGGGAACCTACAATGAGCAGTTCTTC. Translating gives CASSFSGRGTYNEQFF. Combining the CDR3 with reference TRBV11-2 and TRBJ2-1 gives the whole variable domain EAGVAQSPRYKIIEKRQSVAFWCNPISGHATLYWYQQILGQGPKLLIQFQNNGVVDDSQLPKDRFSAERLKGVDSTLKIQPAKLEDSAVYLCASSFSGRGTYNEQFFGPGTRLTVL.

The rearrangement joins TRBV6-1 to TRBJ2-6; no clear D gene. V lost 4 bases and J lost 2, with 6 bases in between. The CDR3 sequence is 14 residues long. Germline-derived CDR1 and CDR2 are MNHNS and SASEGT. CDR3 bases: TGTGCCAGCAGTGTGGTAGCTGGGGCCAACGTCCTGACTTTC. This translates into CASSVVAGANVLTF.

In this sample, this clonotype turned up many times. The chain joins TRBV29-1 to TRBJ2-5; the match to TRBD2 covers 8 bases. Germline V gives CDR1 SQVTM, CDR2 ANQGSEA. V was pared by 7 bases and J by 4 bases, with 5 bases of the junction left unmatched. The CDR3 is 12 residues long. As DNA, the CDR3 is TGCAGCGCGGGGGGGTATGGAGAGACCCAGTACTTC. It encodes CSAGGYGETQYF.

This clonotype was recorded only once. The chain's CDR3 is CASNRGGGSYNEQYF. CDR3 coding DNA: TGTGCCAGCAATCGAGGCGGGGGGTCCTACAATGAGCAGTACTTC. The V and J genes are TRBV12-3 or TRBV12-4 and TRBJ2-1, with 8 bases matching TRBD2. The J call may not be correct, given that the DNA end is closer to TRBJ2-7. The CDR3 totals 15 residues.

CDR3 DNA sequence: TGTGCCAGCAGTTACCAAATCTTCCCCGAGGAACTGTTTTTT. Its translation is CASSYQIFPEELFF. V is TRBV6-5 and J is TRBJ1-4; D gene unclear. Germline V gene data show CDR1 as MNHEY and CDR2 as SVGAGI. This CDR3 spans 14 amino acids. V lost 2 bases and J 12 bases, leaving 16 bases between the germline ends.

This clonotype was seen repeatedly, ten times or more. CDR3 region: CASSLIGGYEQYF. CDR3 coding DNA: TGTGCCAGCAGTCTAATCGGCGGTTACGAGCAGTACTTC. This chain links TRBV12-3 or TRBV12-4 with TRBJ2-7; D uncertain. The CDR3 runs 13 residues. V was cut by 5 bases and J by 4 bases, with 12 bases left in between.

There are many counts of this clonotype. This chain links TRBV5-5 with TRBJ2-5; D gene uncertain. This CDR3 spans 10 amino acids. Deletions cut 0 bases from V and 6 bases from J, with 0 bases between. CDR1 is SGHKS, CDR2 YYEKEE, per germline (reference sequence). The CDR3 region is CASSLETQYF. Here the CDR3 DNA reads TGTGCCAGCAGCTTGGAGACCCAGTACTTC.

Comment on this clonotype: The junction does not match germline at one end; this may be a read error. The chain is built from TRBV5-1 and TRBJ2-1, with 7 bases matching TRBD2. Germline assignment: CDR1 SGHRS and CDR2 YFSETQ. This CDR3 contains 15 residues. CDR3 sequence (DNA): TGCACCAGCAGCTTGGTGCGGGGGACCCCAAATGAGCAGTTCTTC. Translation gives CTSSLVRGTPNEQFF.

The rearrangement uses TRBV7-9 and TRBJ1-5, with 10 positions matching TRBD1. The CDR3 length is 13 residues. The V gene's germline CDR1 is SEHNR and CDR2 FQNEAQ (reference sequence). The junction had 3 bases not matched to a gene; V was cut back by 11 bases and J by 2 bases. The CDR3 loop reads CAGQGEGNQPQHF. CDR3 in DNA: TGTGCCGGACAGGGGGAGGGCAATCAGCCCCAGCATTTT.

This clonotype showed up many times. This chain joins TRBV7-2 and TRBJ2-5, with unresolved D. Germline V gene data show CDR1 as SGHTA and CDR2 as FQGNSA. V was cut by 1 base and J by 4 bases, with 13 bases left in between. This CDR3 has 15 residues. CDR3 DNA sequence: TGTGCCAGCAGCTTAGGGTTAACGTGGAGAGAGACCCAGTACTTC. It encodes CASSLGLTWRETQYF.

CDR3 sequence (DNA): TGTGCCAGCAGTTATTTCCGGGGAAGCACAGATACGCAGTATTTT. This translates into CASSYFRGSTDTQYF. The chain employs TRBV6-2 or TRBV6-3 and TRBJ2-3; the D gene is possibly TRBD2 (5 bases). The CDR3 covers 15 residues. The V end was cut by 3 bases, the J end by 0 bases, with 10 bases between. Germline loops: CDR1 MNHEY, CDR2 SVGEGT.